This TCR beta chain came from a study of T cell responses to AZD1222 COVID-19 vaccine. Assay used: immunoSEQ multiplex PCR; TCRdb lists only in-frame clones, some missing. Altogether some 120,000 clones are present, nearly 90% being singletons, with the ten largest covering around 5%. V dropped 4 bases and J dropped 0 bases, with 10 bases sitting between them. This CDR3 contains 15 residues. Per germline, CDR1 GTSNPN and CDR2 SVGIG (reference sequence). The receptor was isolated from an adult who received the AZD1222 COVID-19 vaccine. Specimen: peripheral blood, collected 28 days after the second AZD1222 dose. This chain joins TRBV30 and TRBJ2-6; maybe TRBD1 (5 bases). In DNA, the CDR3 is TGTGCCTGGACAGTCCAGGGCTCTGGGGCCAACGTCCTGACTTTC. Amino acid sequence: CAWTVQGSGANVLTF.